This T cell receptor (beta chain) was recovered during a study of cytomegalovirus exposure and HLA in healthy donors. The validation cohort, a group of around 120 subjects, included the donors and was separate from the approximately 650-subject first cohort. Notes on the study in general: It was found in a later analysis that first-cohort TCR clusters tended to co-occur in the 95 to 150 validation repertoires. Three CMV-associated chains proved CMV antigen-specific in vitro.

The V and J ends lost 5 bases and 7 bases respectively, with 17 bases between them. Germline lookup yields CDR1 SGHVS and CDR2 FNYEAQ. CDR3 length: 15 residues. TCRdb's copy holds only in-frame clones and misses some; the assay was immunoSEQ multiplex PCR. Among around 200,000 clones listed, about 81% were seen once. About this clone: As yet, its antigen is unknown.

This sequence was found in a woman between 25 and 40 years old in good health and CMV-seronegative. The sequenced sample was PBMCs. The V call is TRBV7-6, the J call TRBJ1-4; no clear D. The CDR3 loop is CASSPSGAISEKLFF. CDR3 in DNA: TGTGCCAGCAGCCCCTCAGGCGCTATAAGTGAAAAACTGTTTTTT.